This is a list of T cell receptor beta chains from one sample in a study of blood T cells in healthy people across ages. TCRdb reprocessed the 5' RACE reads via MiXCR and lists one record per CDR3 protein. This table has 600,000 to 800,000 distinct CDR3 sequences, 20% to 25% appearing once. Material: blood. The receptors here all came from a man between 70 and 80 years old in good health. Both conserved end residues are part of each CDR3.

j_gene	v_gene	CDR3aa
TRBJ2-7	TRBV9	CASSVVSGNAKQYF
NA	TRBV7-9	CASSLFGDEQFF
TRBJ2-1	TRBV5-4	CASSNSQAGGTYNEQFF
TRBJ1-5	TRBV6-1	CASSEVEGGRQPQHF
TRBJ2-5	TRBV21-1	CASSKLLGETQYF
TRBJ2-3	TRBV18	CASSQQRAEDTQYF
TRBJ2-3	TRBV4-3	CASSPLAGIPTDTQYF
TRBJ2-2	TRBV12-3/TRBV12-4	CASSFRDPGTGELFF
TRBJ2-5	TRBV29-1	CSVDCGLVETQYF
TRBJ2-7	TRBV10-3	CAISVGSGRPNEQYF
TRBJ2-3	TRBV14	CASSQAGAADTQYF
TRBJ2-1	TRBV5-1	CASSPDPLGHNEQFF
TRBJ2-7	TRBV4-1	CASSQEVGSSGGEQYF
TRBJ2-1	TRBV6-1	CASSEDFGTGYGNEQFF
TRBJ1-3	TRBV20-1	CSARFASGPGNTIYF
TRBJ2-7	TRBV5-1	CASSLRGDEQYF
TRBJ2-2	TRBV25-1	CASSRPGGAGSGELFF
TRBJ2-3	TRBV24-1	CATSESGSSDTQYF
NA	TRBV5-6	CASTQGLSYEQYF